The 12 T cell receptor beta chains reported below all come from one sample, sequenced in a study of T cell repertoires in cytomegalovirus infection. Their antigen targets remain unknown. MiXCR, run by TCRdb on the reads, gives a single entry per CDR3 protein. The sample holds fewer than 55,000 distinct CDR3 sequences, about 18% seen once. The sample consisted of CD8+ T cells from cultured PBMCs, taken from culture after CMV antigen stimulation. The receptors shown here come from a human donor in good health (CMV status not recorded). Some clones in this sample may be carry-over from other donors' samples.

This chain links TRBV27 with TRBJ2-7; D possibly corresponds to TRBD1 (5 bases). The ends were cut back, 5 bases at V and 0 bases at J, with 14 bases in the middle. The CDR3 runs to 15 residues. Germline CDR1 and CDR2: MNHEY and SMNVEV (reference sequence). The CDR3 spells CASSPDSTISYEQYF. In nucleotides, the CDR3 is TGTGCCAGCAGTCCAGACAGCACCATCTCCTACGAGCAGTACTTC.

The CDR3 spells CASSPGQGVGEFF. CDR3 in DNA: TGTGCCAGCAGTCCGGGACAGGGTGTTGGGGAGTTCTTC. V gene TRBV6-2 or TRBV6-3 combines with J gene TRBJ2-1; 9 bases align to TRBD1. J gave up 14 bases and V 5 bases, and 10 bases lay outside the gene matches. The CDR3 consists of 13 residues. Germline lookup yields CDR1 MNHEY and CDR2 SVGEGT.

This clonotype was seen more than once but under ten times. A read error may produce the germline difference seen at one junction end. V and J are TRBV27 and TRBJ2-1; 10 positions agree with TRBD1. This CDR3 has 12 amino acids. Germline CDR1 is MNHEY and CDR2 is SMNVEV (reference sequence). CDR3 in amino acids: CASSSFDRGQVF. In DNA form, the CDR3 reads TGTGCCAGCAGTTCATTTGACAGGGGGCAAGTCTTC.

The rearrangement joins TRBV7-2 to TRBJ2-5, with 15 nucleotides matching TRBD2. The trim removed 5 bases at V and 3 bases at J, leaving 4 bases unmatched. Germline V gives CDR1 SGHTA, CDR2 FQGNSA. The CDR3 is 16 amino acids. The CDR3 is CASSPWTSGGEETQYF. DNA of the CDR3: TGTGCCAGCAGCCCCTGGACTAGCGGGGGGGAAGAGACCCAGTACTTC.

This clonotype showed up just a few times. The chain couples TRBV6-5 to TRBJ1-4; TRBD1 aligns across 9 bases. The CDR3 consists of 16 residues. Germline CDR1 is MNHEY and CDR2 is SVGAGI. V lost 6 bases, J lost 0 bases, and 5 bases stayed unmatched. The CDR3 sequence is CASSRTGVSTNEKLFF. The CDR3 DNA follows: TGTGCCAGCAGCCGGACAGGGGTCTCAACTAATGAAAAACTGTTTTTT.

This chain connects TRBV7-6 to TRBJ1-1; no firm D call. Germline-derived CDR1 and CDR2 are SGHVS and FNYEAQ. V lost 2 bases and J 8 bases, leaving 9 bases between the germline ends. The CDR3 length is 12 residues. CDR3 DNA sequence: TGTGCCAGCAGCTTACTCCTGGACGAAGCTTTCTTT. Translated, it gives CASSLLLDEAFF.

The J gene is TRBJ1-1, the V gene TRBV6-6, with a tentative D call TRBD1 (5 bases). Germline-derived CDR1 and CDR2 are MNHNY and SVGAGI (reference sequence). This CDR3 comprises 15 residues. The V end was cut by 2 bases, the J end by 11 bases, with 21 bases between. Here the CDR3 reads CASSYVSLQKGSAFF. The DNA for the CDR3 is TGTGCCAGCAGTTACGTTAGTTTGCAGAAGGGGTCGGCTTTCTTT.

The table lists this clonotype with a few counts. This chain links TRBV5-8 with TRBJ2-3; 7 bases are a match to TRBD1. The germline gives CDR1 SGHTS, CDR2 YDEGEE. With V trimmed by 2 bases and J by 0 bases, 9 bases remained unmatched. CDR3 length equals 17 residues. The CDR3 bases are TGTGCCAGCAGCTTCGGGACAGAATTATCTAGCACAGATACGCAGTATTTT. Its protein product is CASSFGTELSSTDTQYF.

This clonotype has only a few counts. The chain recombines TRBV7-9 with TRBJ2-7; TRBD1 agrees at 9 bases. CDR3 size: 15 residues. V was clipped by 4 bases and J by 0 bases; unmatched bases: 4. Per the germline V gene, CDR1 is SEHNR and CDR2 is FQNEAQ (reference sequence). The CDR3 region is CASSSGTGHSYEQYF. The CDR3 coding sequence is TGTGCCAGCAGCTCAGGGACAGGGCACTCCTACGAGCAGTACTTC.

J is TRBJ1-1 and V is TRBV27, with D hard to call. The CDR3 loop spans 14 amino acids. The germline V gene encodes CDR1 MNHEY and CDR2 SMNVEV (reference sequence). V was cut by 5 bases and J by 0 bases, with 10 bases left in between. The CDR3 coding sequence is TGTGCCAGCAGTCTAACGGGAATGAACACTGAAGCTTTCTTT. Residues: CASSLTGMNTEAFF.

This clonotype has just a few counts. V usage is TRBV12-3 or TRBV12-4 and J usage is TRBJ1-2; the D is unclear. V dropped 4 bases and J dropped 6 bases, with 21 bases sitting between them. The CDR3 is 16 residues long. CDR3 DNA: TGTGCCAGCAGTTCCTCCGGGCCCAAAGAACTCCATGGCTACACCTTC. Protein: CASSSSGPKELHGYTF.

The V gene is TRBV4-1, the J gene TRBJ1-2, with a weak D call TRBD1 (6 bases). The ends were cut back, 6 bases at V and 8 bases at J, with 19 bases in the middle. Germline V gene data show CDR1 as MGHRA and CDR2 as YSYEKL. There are 14 residues in the CDR3. In nucleotides, the CDR3 is TGCGCCAGCAGACCGGGGGGCTTACGGAACGGCTACACCTTC. Protein: CASRPGGLRNGYTF.